These 12 T cell receptor beta chains were all obtained from the same sample, sequenced in a study of cytomegalovirus exposure and HLA in healthy donors. The primer mix had 60 Vbeta and 13 Jbeta primers. Generated by immunoSEQ multiplex PCR, the TCRdb table keeps only in-frame clones and is missing some. The sample holds about 200,000 clones, approximately 86% seen once. Sequences were obtained from PBMCs. These TCRs come from a woman aged 18-29 years in good health and CMV-seronegative.

This clone appeared once. This chain joins TRBV5-4 and TRBJ2-1; D is undetermined. From germline, CDR1 is SGHNT and CDR2 YYREEE (reference sequence). The ends were cut back, 0 bases at V and 0 bases at J, with 10 bases in the middle. The CDR3 length is 16 residues. CDR3 in DNA: TGTGCCAGCAGCTTGGGGCTGATAAGCTCCTACAATGAGCAGTTCTTC. Translation: CASSLGLISSYNEQFF.

The chain couples TRBV2 to TRBJ2-7, with TRBD1 matching 8 bases. CDR1 is SNHLY, CDR2 FYNNEI, per germline. V lost 6 bases, J lost 5 bases, and 9 bases stayed unmatched. The CDR3 is made up of 14 amino acids. The CDR3 loop is CASRNRQGINEQYF. CDR3 bases: TGTGCCAGCAGGAATAGACAGGGGATCAACGAGCAGTACTTC.

This clone was seen more than once but under ten times. The chain employs TRBV5-1 and TRBJ1-2, with 8 bases matching TRBD1. The CDR3 runs to 15 residues. CDR1 and CDR2 from the germline V gene are SGHRS and YFSETQ. Germline trimming cut 0 bases from V and 2 bases from J; bases unmatched to any gene: 3. The CDR3 reads CASSLAQGANYGYTF. In DNA form, the CDR3 reads TGCGCCAGCAGCTTGGCCCAGGGGGCCAACTATGGCTACACCTTC.

The V gene is TRBV7-2, the J gene TRBJ2-7; 7 nucleotides agree with TRBD2. CDR3 length: 18 amino acids. The J segment lost 0 bases and the V segment lost 5 bases, leaving 16 bases of the junction unmatched. The germline V gene encodes CDR1 SGHTA and CDR2 FQGNSA. The CDR3 here is CASSHLFAGVTSSYEQYF. As DNA, the CDR3 is TGTGCCAGCAGCCACCTATTTGCGGGAGTTACATCCTCCTACGAGCAGTACTTC.

The chain is built from TRBV11-2 and TRBJ2-7, with 7 bases aligning to TRBD1. The V and J ends lost 7 bases and 3 bases, in that order; junction bases with no gene match: 9. The CDR3 is 14 residues long. CDR1 is SGHAT, CDR2 FQNNGV, per germline. The CDR3 is CASTPDRQLYEQYF. The CDR3 region has the DNA TGTGCCAGCACCCCGGACAGGCAACTCTACGAGCAGTACTTC.

The chain carries TRBV19 and TRBJ1-5, with 8 bases identical to TRBD1. The CDR3 length is 16 residues. The germline V gene has CDR1 LNHDA and CDR2 SQIVND (reference sequence). V gave up 3 bases and J gave up 5 bases; unmatched junction bases: 9. The CDR3 DNA follows: TGTGCCAGTAGTATGAGGAACAGGGGGGGGGATCAGCCCCAGCATTTT. Residues: CASSMRNRGGDQPQHF.

The V call is TRBV6-5, the J call TRBJ2-5, with D possibly TRBD1 on 6 matching bases. The J call may not be correct, given that the DNA end is closer to TRBJ2-7. This CDR3 has 13 residues. Germline V CDR1 and CDR2: MNHEY, SVGAGI. The CDR3 here is CASLDTGIYEQYF. The CDR3 region has the DNA TGTGCCAGCCTTGACACAGGGATCTACGAGCAGTACTTC.

This chain uses TRBV4-3 with TRBJ2-1; TRBD2 matches 13 bases. V gave up 4 bases and J gave up 0 bases; unmatched junction bases: 6. Germline V CDR1 and CDR2: LGHNA, YSLEER. This CDR3 has 18 amino acids. The chain's CDR3 is CASSPELAGGSSYNEQFF. In nucleotides, the CDR3 is TGCGCCAGCAGCCCAGAACTAGCGGGAGGGAGCTCCTACAATGAGCAGTTCTTC.

The chain joins TRBV5-1 to TRBJ1-5; 11 nucleotides line up with TRBD1. Germline V gene data show CDR1 as SGHRS and CDR2 as YFSETQ. V lost 3 bases and J lost 4; bases outside the gene matches: 3. The CDR3 totals 15 residues. The CDR3 bases are TGCGCCAGCAGCTGGGGGACAGGGGGTAATCAGCCCCAGCATTTT. Encoded protein: CASSWGTGGNQPQHF.

This clone was seen just once. The V and J genes are TRBV10-3 and TRBJ1-6; TRBD1 matches 7 bases. V lost 0 bases and J lost 7; bases outside the gene matches: 3. CDR3 length equals 15 residues. Germline V gene lookup returns CDR1 ENHRY and CDR2 SYGVKD. The CDR3 DNA sequence: TGTGCCATCAGTGAGTCGCAAGGGGGCAATTCACCCCTCCACTTT. Translating it yields CAISESQGGNSPLHF.

The gene calls are TRBV27 and TRBJ2-1, with D unclear. V gave up 5 bases and J gave up 4 bases, with 6 bases separating them. The CDR3 extends over 12 amino acids. Germline lookup yields CDR1 MNHEY and CDR2 SMNVEV (reference sequence). CDR3 nucleotide sequence: TGTGCCAGCAGTCTGGAGTACAATGAGCAGTTCTTC. It encodes CASSLEYNEQFF.

The V gene is TRBV4-2, the J gene TRBJ1-1, with TRBD1 as a possible D gene (5 bases). V was pared by 0 bases and J by 4 bases, with 12 bases between. CDR1 and CDR2 from the germline V gene are LGHNA and YNFKEQ. The CDR3 is 15 amino acids. CDR3 DNA sequence: TGTGCCAGCAGCCAAGATCGGGCAGGGTCCACTGAAGCTTTCTTT. It is translated as CASSQDRAGSTEAFF.